This T cell receptor (beta chain) was identified in a study (dated by TCRdb to 2016 to 2017). This clonotype was seen a handful of times. What antigen it recognizes has not been identified. No much larger clonotype is one base removed from it; base qualities were not supplied. The library relied on RT-PCR. The reads were generated on an Illumina MiSeq. The public reads were quality trimmed at Q25 with fastp and then assembled into clones with MiXCR by TCRdb, keeping productive beta chains. Rows are combined by CDR3 protein, so each entry shows the most common genes and DNA. In this sample the table shows about 680,000 distinct CDR3 sequences, 12% to 15% of which occur a single time. The top ten clonotypes cover roughly 4% of the sample. CDR1 and CDR2 (MNHEY, SVGAGI) derive from the germline V gene. Trimming removed 6 bases from V and 1 base from J, leaving 12 bases between the germline ends. Taken from cysteine to phenylalanine, the CDR3 has 14 residues. Only the CDR3 region is kept as DNA, spanning 42 bases read in frame from base 1.

The chain uses TRBV6-5 and TRBJ1-1, with the D gene call left open. The sample was memory CD4+ T cells from blood. The TCR sequence derives from a female donor in good health, serving as a healthy control. The CDR3 reads CASSPPLRNTEAFF. The DNA reads TGTGCCAGCAGCCCCCCCTTAAGGAACACTGAAGCTTTCTTT.